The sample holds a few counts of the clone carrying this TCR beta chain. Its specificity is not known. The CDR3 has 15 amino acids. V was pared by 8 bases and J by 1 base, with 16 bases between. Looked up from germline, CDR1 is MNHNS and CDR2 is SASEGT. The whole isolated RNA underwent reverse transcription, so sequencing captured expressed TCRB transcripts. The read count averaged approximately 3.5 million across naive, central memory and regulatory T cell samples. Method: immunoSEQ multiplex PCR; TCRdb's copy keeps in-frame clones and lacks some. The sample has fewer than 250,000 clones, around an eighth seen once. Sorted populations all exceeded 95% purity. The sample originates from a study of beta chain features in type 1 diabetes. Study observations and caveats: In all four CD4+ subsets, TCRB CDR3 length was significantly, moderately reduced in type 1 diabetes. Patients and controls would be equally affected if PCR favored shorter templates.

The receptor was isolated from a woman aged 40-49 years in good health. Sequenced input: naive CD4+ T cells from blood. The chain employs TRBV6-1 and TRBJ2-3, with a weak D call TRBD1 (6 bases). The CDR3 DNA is TGTGCCAGCGGGCATACAGGGCCCGGCACAGATACGCAGTATTTT. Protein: CASGHTGPGTDTQYF.